The 16 T cell receptor beta chains listed next were all sequenced from one sample in a study of T cells in Graves' hyperthyroidism and ophthalmopathy. Researchers took RNA transcripts and amplified the TCR beta CDR3 regions from them. The HTBI primer set drove a first-round RT-PCR of the TCR CDR3. MiXCR, applied by TCRdb to the multiplex PCR reads, yields one record per CDR3 protein. The repertoire consists of 620,000 or so distinct CDR3 sequences, with roughly 15% occurring once and the leading ten covering around an eighth. The sequencing input was blood. These receptors all come from a woman in her 50s with Graves' ophthalmopathy.

This clonotype was counted at least ten times. The chain recombines TRBV10-3 with TRBJ2-7, with TRBD2 matching over 8 bases. The V segment lost 4 bases and the J segment 2 bases; nucleotides outside the gene matches: 7. Per the germline V gene, CDR1 is ENHRY and CDR2 is SYGVKD. The CDR3 is 15 residues long. CDR3 in DNA: TGTGCCATCAGTGCGGCTAGCGGGCCTACCTACGAGCAGTACTTC. Its protein is CAISAASGPTYEQYF.

Points on this clonotype: This could be a read error, since a much larger clone is one nucleotide away. The rearrangement uses TRBV5-1 and TRBJ1-5; D remains unclear. CDR1 and CDR2 (germline): SGHRS, YFSETQ. Between the trimmed V and J ends, which lost 5 bases and 3 bases, there was a span of 12 bases. The CDR3 contains 14 residues. CDR3: CASRPNGLNQPQHF. CDR3 nucleotides: TGCGCCAGCAGACCCAACGGCCTCAATCAGCCCCAGCATTTT.

This clonotype was counted at least ten times. This chain connects TRBV20-1 to TRBJ2-1, with TRBD2 identical over 10 bases. Germline V gene lookup returns CDR1 DFQATT and CDR2 SNEGSKA (reference sequence). CDR3 length equals 16 residues. Unmatched junction bases numbered 13, after V lost 6 bases and J lost 5 bases. The CDR3 bases are TGCAGTGCGGACAAAGTAGGGCTAGCGGGAGACAATGAGCAGTTCTTC. Its translation is CSADKVGLAGDNEQFF.

Concerning this clonotype itself: This is likely a read error, given that the CDR3 carries no conserved phenylalanine or tryptophan at its end. DNA of the CDR3: TGTGCCAGCAGGCTAGCGGGAGCCACCTACGAGCAGTACTCC. This sequence encodes CASRLAGATYEQYS. The V gene is TRBV6-1, the J gene TRBJ2-7, with 10 bases identical to TRBD2. Per the germline V gene, CDR1 is MNHNS and CDR2 is SASEGT. This CDR3 has 14 residues. V gave up 6 bases and J gave up 2 bases; unmatched junction bases: 4.

The chain carries TRBV20-1 and TRBJ2-1, with 13 bases matching TRBD2. With V trimmed by 1 base and J by 7 bases, 4 bases remained unmatched. CDR3 length equals 15 residues. CDR1 and CDR2 (germline): DFQATT, SNEGSKA (reference sequence). CDR3 sequence reads: CSARGTSGSFNEQFF. CDR3 coding DNA: TGCAGTGCTAGAGGGACTAGCGGGAGTTTTAATGAGCAGTTCTTC.

This clonotype was detected many times. The rearrangement uses TRBV4-2 and TRBJ1-5; tentatively, D is TRBD1 (5 bases). The germline V and J ends were trimmed by 3 bases and 6 bases, with 15 bases remaining between them. The CDR3 length is 15 residues. Germline V gene data show CDR1 as LGHNA and CDR2 as YNFKEQ. CDR3 protein: CASSHSSTEGQPQHF. The CDR3 bases are TGTGCCAGCAGCCACTCCTCGACAGAAGGTCAGCCCCAGCATTTT.

This clonotype occurred many times. The chain carries TRBV20-1 and TRBJ2-4, with D tentatively TRBD2 (6 bases). The germline gives CDR1 DFQATT, CDR2 SNEGSKA (reference sequence). The CDR3 spans 16 residues. V was clipped by 0 bases and J by 3 bases, with 15 bases between them. The CDR3 spells CSARDHRGLGKNIQYF. CDR3 in DNA: TGCAGTGCTAGAGATCATCGGGGACTTGGCAAAAACATTCAGTACTTC.

The chain recombines TRBV14 with TRBJ2-2, with a possible D match to TRBD1 (7 bases). V lost 0 bases to trimming and J lost 4 bases, with 18 bases between them. This CDR3 region has 18 residues. Germline V gene lookup returns CDR1 SGHDN and CDR2 FVKESK. The CDR3 protein is CASSQDWEETGLTGELFF. Here the CDR3 DNA reads TGTGCCAGCAGCCAAGATTGGGAGGAGACAGGGCTCACCGGGGAGCTGTTTTTT.

V gene TRBV11-2 combines with J gene TRBJ1-2, with D maybe TRBD1 (6 bases). Germline CDR1 SGHAT, CDR2 FQNNGV. V lost 1 base and J lost 6, with 18 bases in between. This CDR3 comprises 16 residues. CDR3 loop: CASSLGAVGSGDGYTF. CDR3 nucleotide sequence: TGTGCCAGCAGCTTAGGCGCGGTTGGGTCAGGGGATGGCTACACCTTC.

In this sample, this clonotype turned up many times. This chain joins TRBV14 and TRBJ2-1; TRBD1 or TRBD2 may be the D gene (5 bases each). V lost 4 bases and J lost 13, with 20 bases in between. There are 14 residues in the CDR3. Germline V gene sequence: CDR1 SGHDN, CDR2 FVKESK. The CDR3 DNA is TGTGCCAGCAGCCTTAAATTAACCGGGACCGCCCAGTTCTTC. Translated: CASSLKLTGTAQFF.

This clonotype was seen a few times. The CDR3 DNA reads as TGTGCCAGCAGTTTAACTGGCGGGATTTACAATGAGCAGTTCTTC. It is translated as CASSLTGGIYNEQFF. The V gene is TRBV7-9, the J gene TRBJ2-1; D may be TRBD2 (6 bases). Germline V gene lookup returns CDR1 SEHNR and CDR2 FQNEAQ (reference sequence). The germline V and J ends were trimmed by 6 bases and 4 bases, with 16 bases remaining between them. There are 15 residues in the CDR3.

This clonotype was recorded many times. This chain links TRBV7-2 with TRBJ2-7; D is perhaps TRBD2 (5 bases). The CDR3 contains 13 residues. In germline, CDR1 is SGHTA, CDR2 FQGNSA. The germline V and J ends were trimmed by 5 bases and 3 bases, with 11 bases remaining between them. The chain's CDR3 is CASSQRRFYEQYF. CDR3 DNA sequence: TGTGCCAGCAGCCAGCGGCGATTCTACGAGCAGTACTTC.

As regards this clonotype: The junction differs from germline at one of its ends, possibly a read error. The V gene is TRBV6-1, the J gene TRBJ1-3; no firm D call. CDR1 is MNHNS, CDR2 SASEGT, per germline. This CDR3 is 12 amino acids long. CDR3 residues: CASSAYRNTVYF. Here the CDR3 DNA reads TGTGCCAGCAGTGCCTACCGAAACACCGTATATTTT.

The CDR3 reads CASSIGGATGNTIYF. Here the CDR3 DNA reads TGTGCCAGTAGTATTGGGGGGGCGACTGGAAACACCATATATTTT. This sequence joins TRBV19 and TRBJ1-3, with D tentatively TRBD1 (6 bases). Germline assignment: CDR1 LNHDA and CDR2 SQIVND (reference sequence). Trimming stripped 3 bases from V and 2 bases from J, with 11 bases between. The CDR3 totals 15 residues.

Comments on this clonotype: A read error may account for a junction end that differs from germline. The chain uses TRBV7-3 and TRBJ2-1; D may be TRBD2 (6 bases). The CDR3 is made up of 16 amino acids. The germline V gene encodes CDR1 SGHTA and CDR2 FQGTGA. The CDR3 DNA reads TGTGCCAGCAGCCTTGGGGGGAAGACCTCCTACAACGAGCAGTTCTTC. It translates to CASSLGGKTSYNEQFF.

This chain joins TRBV30 and TRBJ2-3, with 11 bases identical to TRBD2. CDR3 length equals 16 residues. The germline V gene has CDR1 GTSNPN and CDR2 SVGIG (reference sequence). V shed 0 bases and J 7 bases; nucleotides not matched to a gene: 9. In DNA form, the CDR3 reads TGTGCCTGGAGTGTACGGGGGACTAGCGGCCGAAATACGCAGTATTTT. Protein: CAWSVRGTSGRNTQYF.